The sequence of this T cell receptor beta chain was determined in a study of lymphopenia after photon versus proton radiotherapy. Germline V gene data show CDR1 as MRHNA and CDR2 as SNTAGT. The CDR3 consists of 13 residues. V lost 0 bases to trimming and J lost 9 bases, with 9 bases between them. There are a few counts of this clone. Clones were read by immunoSEQ multiplex PCR, and TCRdb kept only the in-frame ones, dropping some. The data hold 25,000 to 35,000 clones, with about nine tenths observed a single time. The chain has TRBV6-4 and TRBJ2-1; tentative D call: TRBD2 (6 bases). Sequences were derived from peripheral blood, sampled from a patient treated with photon-based radiotherapy. The sequence was obtained from a woman in her forties or fifties with pancreatic cancer. The CDR3 reads CASSDSDGSEQFF. CDR3 DNA: TGTGCCAGCAGTGACTCAGACGGGAGTGAGCAGTTCTTC.